Below, 32 T cell receptor beta chains from the same sample are listed, as sequenced in a study of blood T cell repertoires in COVID-19 (TCRdb year 2020). The library was built by means of the immunoSEQ multiplex PCR assay. TCRdb stores this immuneACCESS table with in-frame sequences only. Part of the clones is absent; in the studies checked, under half of the shortfall reflects unresolved V genes, and no reason is known for the rest. Across this sample there are 100,000 to 150,000 clones, with about 72% seen only once. The ten largest clonotypes hold about 1.9% of the sample. The specimen sequenced was peripheral blood. The source of these receptors is a woman between 65 and 79 years old with acute or convalescent COVID-19.

DNA for the CDR3: TGTGCCAGCAGCCCACAGGGACAGACTCACTATGGCTACACCTTC. It translates to CASSPQGQTHYGYTF. The rearrangement joins TRBV7-2 to TRBJ1-2; TRBD1 agrees at 7 bases. Unmatched junction bases numbered 9, after V lost 5 bases and J lost 3 bases. Germline-derived CDR1 and CDR2 are SGHTA and FQGNSA. The CDR3 runs 15 residues.

CDR3 nucleotides: TGTGCCATCAGTGGAGGGGGTACCTACGAGCAGTACTTC. It translates to CAISGGGTYEQYF. The chain carries TRBV10-3 and TRBJ2-7; perhaps TRBD1 as D (6 bases). Germline CDR1 ENHRY, CDR2 SYGVKD. The CDR3 runs to 13 residues. Trimming took off 4 bases at V and 2 bases at J, with 9 bases between the two ends.

The V gene is TRBV5-1, the J gene TRBJ2-7, with D perhaps matching TRBD1 (5 bases). The CDR3 contains 13 residues. Deletions cut 4 bases from V and 0 bases from J, with 8 bases between. Germline V CDR1 and CDR2: SGHRS, YFSETQ. The chain's CDR3 is CASSQGISYEQYF. CDR3 in DNA: TGCGCCAGCAGCCAGGGAATCTCCTACGAGCAGTACTTC.

This rearrangement joins TRBV5-1 to TRBJ2-5; D is perhaps TRBD2 (5 bases). V lost 4 bases to trimming and J lost 2 bases, with 12 bases between them. Per the germline V gene, CDR1 is SGHRS and CDR2 is YFSETQ. The CDR3 has 14 amino acids. CDR3 region: CASSPERLQETQYF. Written as DNA, the CDR3 is TGCGCCAGCAGCCCAGAGCGGTTACAAGAGACCCAGTACTTC.

The chain has TRBV27 and TRBJ2-7, with a weak D call TRBD2 (7 bases). The CDR3 is made up of 15 amino acids. Germline V gene sequence: CDR1 MNHEY, CDR2 SMNVEV (reference sequence). The ends were cut back, 6 bases at V and 7 bases at J, with 22 bases in the middle. CDR3 sequence reads: CASRKEGGGPWEQYF. In DNA form, the CDR3 reads TGTGCCAGCAGGAAGGAAGGGGGGGGGCCATGGGAGCAGTACTTC.

This clone was recorded a few times. The chain links TRBV28 to TRBJ2-1; tentative D call: TRBD1 (5 bases). Germline lookup yields CDR1 MDHEN and CDR2 SYDVKM. Trimming pared 8 bases from V and 5 bases from J, leaving 10 bases between. The length of the CDR3 is 12 residues. The CDR3 DNA sequence: TGTGCCAGCGTGACAGTTAACAATGAGCAGTTCTTC. Translated, it gives CASVTVNNEQFF. Using reference TRBV28 and TRBJ2-1 for the parts outside the CDR3, the full variable domain is DVKVTQSSRYLVKRTGEKVFLECVQDMDHENMFWYRQDPGLGLRLIYFSYDVKMKEKGDIPEGYSVSREKKERFSLILESASTNQTSMYLCASVTVNNEQFFGPGTRLTVL.

This chain connects TRBV30 to TRBJ2-3; D is perhaps TRBD2 (6 bases). V lost 5 bases and J 6 bases, leaving 24 bases between the germline ends. This CDR3 is 16 amino acids long. Germline CDR1 is GTSNPN and CDR2 is SVGIG (reference sequence). Here the CDR3 DNA reads TGTGCCTGGGGGGGGTCTAGCGCCCTCCTGGGGGATACGCAGTATTTT. This gives the protein CAWGGSSALLGDTQYF.

This clone was detected only once. The chain couples TRBV4-1 to TRBJ2-1, with TRBD2 matching over 7 bases. The CDR3 consists of 15 residues. Losses at the gene ends were 1 base for V and 10 bases for J; bases not matched to a gene: 10. Germline V gene data show CDR1 as MGHRA and CDR2 as YSYEKL. The CDR3 coding sequence is TGCGCCAGCAGCCAAGTATCCCTAGCGCGGGAGGAGCAGTTCTTC. Translating gives CASSQVSLAREEQFF.

The chain is built from TRBV6-5 and TRBJ1-1; no firm D call. V was clipped by 6 bases and J by 1 base, with 12 bases between them. The CDR3 consists of 14 residues. Per germline, CDR1 MNHEY and CDR2 SVGAGI. The DNA of the CDR3 is TGTGCCAGCAGGGGGAGTGCTGCGAACACTGAAGCTTTCTTT. This gives the protein CASRGSAANTEAFF.

This clone was observed a few times. The gene calls are TRBV7-3 and TRBJ2-2, with a tentative D call TRBD1 (6 bases). Trimming removed 5 bases from V and 6 bases from J, with 10 bases in between. The germline V gene has CDR1 SGHTA and CDR2 FQGTGA. The CDR3 has 13 amino acids. The CDR3 DNA reads as TGTGCCAGCAGCCCAAGGGGGTCCGGGGAGCTGTTTTTT. Translating gives CASSPRGSGELFF.

V gene TRBV18 combines with J gene TRBJ1-2; D gene unclear. Trimming cost V 3 bases and J 5 bases, with 19 bases left between them. The germline CDR1 and CDR2 sequences are KGHSH and LQKENI. The CDR3 spans 16 residues. The CDR3 region is CASSPLAEGSSYGYTF. Written as DNA, the CDR3 is TGTGCCAGCTCACCCCTTGCCGAGGGATCATCGTATGGCTACACCTTC.

This clone was seen more than once but under ten times. The chain has TRBV19 and TRBJ2-7; D is perhaps TRBD1 (5 bases). The germline CDR1 and CDR2 sequences are LNHDA and SQIVND (reference sequence). The CDR3 contains 13 residues. Deletions cut 2 bases from V and 5 bases from J, with 10 bases between. The CDR3, as DNA: TGTGCCAGTAGTATATCGACAGTCGACGAGCAGTACTTC. This sequence encodes CASSISTVDEQYF.

V gene TRBV5-1 combines with J gene TRBJ2-3; 7 nucleotides line up with TRBD2. V shed 0 bases and J 1 base; nucleotides not matched to a gene: 2. Per the germline V gene, CDR1 is SGHRS and CDR2 is YFSETQ. There are 15 residues in the CDR3. In nucleotides, the CDR3 is TGCGCCAGCAGCTTGGGGACTAGAGGCACAGATACGCAGTATTTT. Encoded protein: CASSLGTRGTDTQYF. The full variable domain, its missing parts supplied by reference TRBV5-1 and TRBJ2-3, is KAGVTQTPRYLIKTRGQQVTLSCSPISGHRSVSWYQQTPGQGLQFLFEYFSETQRNKGNFPGRFSGRQFSNSRSEMNVSTLELGDSALYLCASSLGTRGTDTQYFGPGTRLTVL.

Details on this clone: The identical CDR3 is also encoded by other nucleotide sequences in the sample. This sequence joins TRBV18 and TRBJ2-2, with 10 bases lining up with TRBD2. CDR3 length: 17 amino acids. The V and J ends lost 2 bases and 1 base, in that order; junction bases with no gene match: 4. Germline-derived CDR1 and CDR2 are KGHSH and LQKENI. The chain's CDR3 is CASSPSGGARNTGELFF. DNA of the CDR3: TGTGCCAGCTCACCAAGCGGGGGGGCGAGGAACACCGGGGAGCTGTTTTTT.

The V call is TRBV9, the J call TRBJ2-6; a weak D match, TRBD2 (5 bases). CDR1 and CDR2 from the germline V gene are SGDLS and YYNGEE. Trimming left V 4 bases short and J 4 bases short, with 12 bases between. The CDR3 has 15 residues. The CDR3 bases are TGTGCCAGCAGCCTAACTAGGAAAGGGGCCAACGTCCTGACTTTC. Protein: CASSLTRKGANVLTF.

The chain employs TRBV27 and TRBJ2-7; 9 bases fit TRBD1. V lost 2 bases and J lost 4; bases outside the gene matches: 6. Per the germline V gene, CDR1 is MNHEY and CDR2 is SMNVEV (reference sequence). The length of the CDR3 is 15 residues. CDR3 sequence reads: CASSLAGTGKYEQYF. In nucleotides, the CDR3 is TGTGCCAGCAGTTTAGCCGGGACAGGGAAGTACGAGCAGTACTTC.

This rearrangement joins TRBV9 to TRBJ2-1; 10 bases are a match to TRBD2. This CDR3 is built from 15 residues. With V trimmed by 4 bases and J by 9 bases, 10 bases remained unmatched. Per germline, CDR1 SGDLS and CDR2 YYNGEE. CDR3 residues: CASSSAAGGPSEQFF. DNA for the CDR3: TGTGCCAGCAGCTCAGCAGCGGGAGGGCCCAGTGAGCAGTTCTTC.

The V call is TRBV5-6, the J call TRBJ2-1, with TRBD1 matching over 10 bases. In germline, CDR1 is SGHDT, CDR2 YYEEEE. With V trimmed by 4 bases and J by 4 bases, 8 bases remained unmatched. The CDR3 spans 16 residues. The CDR3 DNA follows: TGTGCCAGCAGCGAGACCGGGACAGGGGTGTACAATGAGCAGTTCTTC. It translates to CASSETGTGVYNEQFF.

At least ten counts were recorded for this clone. V is TRBV28 and J is TRBJ1-3, with 9 nucleotides matching TRBD1. Germline V gives CDR1 MDHEN, CDR2 SYDVKM. CDR3 length: 16 amino acids. With 6 bases clipped from V and 4 bases from J, the junction kept 10 bases outside the gene matches. This CDR3 reads CASSKGTGRTGNTIYF. As DNA, the CDR3 is TGTGCCAGCAGCAAAGGGACAGGGCGGACAGGAAACACCATATATTTT.

J is TRBJ1-6 and V is TRBV30, with a tentative D call TRBD1 (5 bases). Trimming pared 1 base from V and 10 bases from J, leaving 11 bases between. This CDR3 spans 13 amino acids. Germline values: CDR1 GTSNPN, CDR2 SVGIG (reference sequence). DNA of the CDR3: TGTGCCTGGAGTGGTCAGGGTCACTCACCCCTCCACTTT. Translating it yields CAWSGQGHSPLHF.

This clone was detected once. This chain joins TRBV18 and TRBJ2-5; a possible D gene is TRBD1 (6 bases). Germline V CDR1 and CDR2: KGHSH, LQKENI. The CDR3 runs to 17 residues. V was clipped by 3 bases and J by 5 bases, with 22 bases between them. This CDR3 is CASSPTGQIEGKETQYF. CDR3 nucleotide sequence: TGTGCCAGCTCACCGACAGGACAGATCGAGGGGAAGGAGACCCAGTACTTC.

This sequence joins TRBV16 and TRBJ1-2; no firm D call. The germline V gene has CDR1 KGHSY and CDR2 FQNENV. The CDR3 totals 12 residues. Trimming stripped 2 bases from V and 6 bases from J, with 7 bases between. The CDR3 DNA reads TGTGCCAGCAGCCAAACCCCGGATGGCTACACCTTC. It is translated as CASSQTPDGYTF.

The chain links TRBV6-5 to TRBJ1-3, with D tentatively TRBD1 (5 bases). Trimming took 6 bases from V and 9 from J, leaving 15 bases between them. From germline, CDR1 is MNHEY and CDR2 SVGAGI. This CDR3 comprises 13 residues. DNA of the CDR3: TGTGCCAGCAGCCCCAGTCCCGGGGGCACCATATATTTT. This translates into CASSPSPGGTIYF.

This clone came up a few times. The chain is built from TRBV18 and TRBJ1-2, with D perhaps TRBD1 (5 bases). With 1 base removed from V and 6 bases from J, the gap between germline ends came to 9 bases. Per germline, CDR1 KGHSH and CDR2 LQKENI. CDR3 length equals 13 residues. The CDR3 nucleotides are TGTGCCAGCTCACCACGAGCCAGGGATGGCTACACCTTC. This sequence encodes CASSPRARDGYTF.

The rearrangement links TRBV9 to TRBJ1-2; D is unclear. The CDR3 length is 13 residues. Germline lookup yields CDR1 SGDLS and CDR2 YYNGEE. Deletions cut 4 bases from V and 7 bases from J, with 14 bases between. Written as DNA, the CDR3 is TGTGCCAGCAGCCTAAACGTGGGCAGTGGCTACACCTTC. The encoded protein is CASSLNVGSGYTF. Full variable domain (outside the CDR3, taken from reference TRBV9 and TRBJ1-2): DSGVTQTPKHLITATGQRVTLRCSPRSGDLSVYWYQQSLDQGLQFLIQYYNGEERAKGNILERFSAQQFPDLHSELNLSSLELGDSALYFCASSLNVGSGYTFGSGTRLTVV.

This chain links TRBV9 with TRBJ1-1, with D perhaps matching TRBD1 (5 bases). Per the germline V gene, CDR1 is SGDLS and CDR2 is YYNGEE. This CDR3 region has 13 residues. Trimming removed 3 bases at V and 0 bases at J, with 6 bases between. CDR3 in amino acids: CASSAGLNTEAFF. The CDR3 DNA reads TGTGCCAGCAGCGCAGGGCTGAACACTGAAGCTTTCTTT.

The rearrangement joins TRBV12-5 to TRBJ1-4; the D gene is possibly TRBD1 (5 bases). This CDR3 comprises 12 residues. V lost 8 bases and J lost 8, with 12 bases in between. From germline, CDR1 is LGHNT and CDR2 FRNRAP. This chain's CDR3 is CASSGVQEKLFF. The CDR3 region has the DNA TGTGCTAGTTCGGGGGTACAGGAAAAACTGTTTTTT.

The rearrangement links TRBV27 to TRBJ1-2; D unresolved. The CDR3 spans 13 residues. Germline assignment: CDR1 MNHEY and CDR2 SMNVEV (reference sequence). The V end was cut by 3 bases, the J end by 2 bases, with 7 bases between. The CDR3 protein is CASSLRENYGYTF. The CDR3 DNA is TGTGCCAGCAGTTTGCGGGAGAACTATGGCTACACCTTC.

This chain links TRBV9 with TRBJ1-2; the D is unclear. This CDR3 spans 12 amino acids. V lost 3 bases and J 4 bases, leaving 7 bases between the germline ends. CDR1 is SGDLS, CDR2 YYNGEE, per germline. The CDR3 DNA is TGTGCCAGCAGCGCGGAGGGCTATGGCTACACCTTC. Translation gives CASSAEGYGYTF.

This clone came up a few times. The genes are TRBV29-1 and TRBJ1-1, with TRBD1 as a possible D gene (5 bases). Deletions cut 2 bases from V and 6 bases from J, with 10 bases between. Germline loops: CDR1 SQVTM, CDR2 ANQGSEA. The CDR3 contains 12 residues. CDR3 amino acids: CSVERGSAEAFF. The CDR3 DNA reads as TGCAGCGTTGAAAGGGGATCGGCTGAAGCTTTCTTT. Drawing the rest from reference TRBV29-1 and TRBJ1-1, the complete variable domain is SAVISQKPSRDICQRGTSLTIQCQVDSQVTMMFWYRQQPGQSLTLIATANQGSEATYESGFVIDKFPISRPNLTFSTLTVSNMSPEDSSIYLCSVERGSAEAFFGQGTRLTVV.

This chain uses TRBV6-2 or TRBV6-3 with TRBJ1-5, with a tentative D call TRBD1 (6 bases). The CDR3 sequence is 16 residues long. Germline V lookup: CDR1 MNHEY, CDR2 SVGEGT. Trimming took 4 bases from V and 2 from J, leaving 15 bases between them. CDR3 region: CASSSRGGMGNQPQHF. The CDR3 DNA reads as TGTGCCAGCAGTTCTCGAGGGGGAATGGGCAATCAGCCCCAGCATTTT.

This chain joins TRBV4-3 and TRBJ2-6; 10 positions match TRBD2. The germline CDR1 and CDR2 sequences are LGHNA and YSLEER. This CDR3 comprises 18 residues. V dropped 0 bases and J dropped 0; count of bases not matched to a gene: 2. The CDR3 DNA sequence: TGCGCCAGCAGCCAAGAGGTAGCGGGGGGCTCTGGGGCCAACGTCCTGACTTTC. Translation: CASSQEVAGGSGANVLTF.